This T cell receptor (beta chain) is drawn from a study of CD4+ T cells in melanoma. General study findings and limits: Neoantigen-specific CD4+ T cells in melanoma reportedly had diverse differentiation states. CD8+ T cell, macrophage and B cell function reportedly correlated with neoantigen-specific CD4+ T cells.

Concerning this clone itself: As yet, its antigen is unknown.

Only in-frame clones appear in the TCRdb table, and some are missing; sequencing was by immunoSEQ multiplex PCR. Of roughly 60,000 clones in the sample, roughly 69% were seen once. The germline V gene encodes CDR1 WNHNN and CDR2 SYGVQD (reference sequence). This CDR3 region has 13 residues. V shed 6 bases and J 6 bases; nucleotides not matched to a gene: 8. This sequence originates from a human donor with melanoma. The chain combines TRBV10-1 with TRBJ2-7, with 7 bases identical to TRBD1. The specimen was tumor tissue. The CDR3 here is CASSGQVRSEQYF. The CDR3 coding sequence is TGCGCCAGCAGCGGACAGGTCCGGAGCGAGCAGTACTTC.